Listed here is a single T cell receptor (beta chain). What it recognizes is unknown. The germline gives CDR1 MGHDK, CDR2 SYGVNS. The CDR3 runs 14 residues. Trimming cost V 4 bases and J 2 bases, with 9 bases left between them. The data belong to a study of cytomegalovirus exposure and HLA in healthy donors. Some clones are missing from TCRdb's copy, which holds only in-frame ones; the method was immunoSEQ multiplex PCR. Found here are approximately 300,000 clones, 70% to 90% of them singletons; the top ten hold approximately 0.84%. Regarding the study as a whole: Generally TCR sequences proved uncommon, though certain public TCRs appeared in numerous donors. With high specificity and sensitivity, the classifier reportedly diagnosed cytomegalovirus status. The study flagged about 150 TCR beta chains as cytomegalovirus-associated.

The sequence came from a young woman in good health and CMV-seronegative. Material for sequencing was PBMCs. The genes are TRBV25-1 and TRBJ1-3; D not resolved. Here the CDR3 DNA reads TGTGCCAGCAGTGGTTGGGAGACTGGAAACACCATATATTTT. It specifies CASSGWETGNTIYF.